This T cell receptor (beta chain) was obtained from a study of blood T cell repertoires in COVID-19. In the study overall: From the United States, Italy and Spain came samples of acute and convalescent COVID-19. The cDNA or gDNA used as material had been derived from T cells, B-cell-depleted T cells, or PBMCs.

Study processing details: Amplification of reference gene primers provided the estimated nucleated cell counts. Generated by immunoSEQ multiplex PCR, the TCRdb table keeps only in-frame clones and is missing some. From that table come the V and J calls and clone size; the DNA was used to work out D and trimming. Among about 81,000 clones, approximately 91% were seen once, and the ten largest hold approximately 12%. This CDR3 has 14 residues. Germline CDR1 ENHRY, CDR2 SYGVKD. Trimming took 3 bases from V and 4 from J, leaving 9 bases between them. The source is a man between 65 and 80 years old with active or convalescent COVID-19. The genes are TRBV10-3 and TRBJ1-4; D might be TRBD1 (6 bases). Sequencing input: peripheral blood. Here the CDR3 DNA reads TGTGCCATCAGTGATGGACAGAATAATGAAAAACTGTTTTTT. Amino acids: CAISDGQNNEKLFF.